Listed below are T cell receptor beta chains from one sample, sequenced in a study of radiation and T cells in renal cell carcinoma. The protocol was immunoSEQ multiplex PCR, while the TCRdb copy is restricted to in-frame clones and leaves out a portion. In the table there are 24,000 or so clones, 58% of which are singletons. Source: tumor tissue, taken from a patient whose treatment was nephrectomy without radiotherapy. Every receptor here comes from a middle-aged man with renal cell carcinoma. CDR3s include the opening cysteine and the closing phenylalanine or tryptophan. D genes are given only for firm matches. Size values are once, few and many counts, or a class for expanded clones, and some rows have none.

clone_size | j_call | v_call | d_call | cdr3_aa | cdr3_nt
- | TRBJ1-4 | TRBV10-3 | - | CAISVGGNEKLFF | TGTGCCATCAGTGTTGGGGGGAATGAAAAACTGTTTTTT
- | TRBJ2-2 | TRBV18 | TRBD2 | CASSPALADSAGELFF | TGTGCCAGCTCACCAGCACTAGCGGACTCCGCCGGGGAGCTGTTTTTT
- | TRBJ1-5 | TRBV28 | TRBD1 | CASSSLEAGGAGSNQPQHF | TGTGCCAGCAGTTCTTTGGAGGCAGGGGGTGCGGGTAGCAATCAGCCCCAGCATTTT
- | TRBJ2-5 | TRBV29-1 | TRBD2 | CSVESAGAQYF | TGCAGCGTTGAAAGTGCGGGGGCCCAGTACTTC
few | TRBJ2-1 | TRBV6-4 | - | CASSRDFGNEQFF | TGTGCCAGCAGTAGGGACTTTGGCAATGAGCAGTTCTTC
medium-sized | TRBJ1-2 | TRBV7-2 | - | CASSSRGGSNDGYTF | TGTGCCAGCAGCTCACGAGGGGGAAGTAATGATGGCTACACCTTC
- | TRBJ2-5 | TRBV7-2 | - | CASSSQNGLQETQYF | TGTGCCAGCAGCTCCCAGAACGGCCTACAAGAGACCCAGTACTTC
- | TRBJ2-2 | TRBV19 | TRBD2 | CASRSTGTSGSWAGELFF | TGTGCCAGTCGATCTACCGGGACTAGCGGGAGTTGGGCCGGGGAGCTGTTTTTT
- | TRBJ2-3 | TRBV5-4 | TRBD1 | CASRSGTGYTDTQYF | TGTGCCAGCCGCTCCGGGACAGGGTACACAGATACGCAGTATTTT
- | TRBJ1-6 | TRBV6-5 | TRBD1 | CASSPPPGQGLTLHF | TGTGCCAGCAGCCCTCCGCCGGGACAGGGTTTGACCCTCCACTTT
- | TRBJ2-3 | TRBV20-1 | - | CSAGPTDTQYF | TGCAGTGCGGGCCCCACAGATACGCAGTATTTT
- | TRBJ2-7 | TRBV27 | - | CASSSPTTGSEQYF | TGTGCCAGCAGTTCCCCAACCACAGGGAGCGAGCAGTACTTC
few | TRBJ1-2 | TRBV10-3 | TRBD1 | CAISGQGDGYTF | TGTGCCATCAGTGGCCAGGGGGATGGCTACACCTTC
- | TRBJ1-1 | TRBV13 | - | CASSFYGGTEAFF | TGTGCCAGCAGCTTCTACGGAGGAACTGAAGCTTTCTTT
- | TRBJ1-1 | TRBV7-8 | TRBD1 | CASSSSGGLTEAFF | TGTGCCAGCAGCTCGTCAGGGGGGCTAACTGAAGCTTTCTTT
- | TRBJ2-5 | TRBV11-2 | TRBD2 | CASSSRASGQETQYF | TGTGCCAGCAGCTCCCGTGCTAGCGGTCAAGAGACCCAGTACTTC
few | TRBJ1-6 | TRBV19 | - | CASNPTQGYNSPLHF | TGTGCCAGCAACCCTACACAGGGCTATAATTCACCCCTCCACTTT
- | TRBJ1-5 | TRBV6-1 | - | CASSEAGRSNQPQHF | TGTGCCAGCAGTGAGGCTGGCAGGTCGAATCAGCCCCAGCATTTT
few | TRBJ1-6 | TRBV28 | - | CASSFTTARDSPLHF | TGTGCCAGCAGTTTCACGACAGCGAGGGATTCACCCCTCCACTTT
- | TRBJ1-1 | TRBV28 | - | CASSSIGAASDTEAFF | TGTGCCAGCAGTTCCATAGGGGCAGCCTCCGACACTGAAGCTTTCTTT
- | TRBJ2-1 | TRBV27 | - | CASSLSPGYEQFF | TGTGCCAGCAGCCTCTCCCCCGGGTATGAGCAGTTCTTC
- | TRBJ1-6 | TRBV27 | - | CASSLEGFGNSPLHF | TGTGCCAGCAGTTTGGAGGGGTTTGGTAATTCACCCCTCCACTTT
few | TRBJ2-1 | TRBV27 | - | CASSPGGARARVF | TGTGCCAGCAGTCCCGGGGGTGCCCGGGCTAGGGTCTTC
- | TRBJ2-7 | TRBV19 | TRBD2 | CASSKTGTSGTYEQYF | TGTGCCAGTAGTAAAACGGGGACTAGCGGAACCTACGAGCAGTACTTC
- | TRBJ2-2 | TRBV7-6 | - | CASSLLGGTGELFF | TGTGCCAGCAGCCTCCTCGGGGGAACCGGGGAGCTGTTTTTT
few | TRBJ1-1 | TRBV28 | - | CASSSGPGYTEAFF | TGTGCCAGCAGCTCGGGACCCGGGTACACTGAAGCTTTCTTT
- | TRBJ2-5 | TRBV25-1 | TRBD2 | CASSGLAGGGETQYF | TGTGCCAGCAGCGGACTAGCGGGAGGTGGGGAGACCCAGTACTTC
- | TRBJ2-7 | TRBV28 | - | CASSLRGNEQYF | TGTGCCAGCAGTCTCCGGGGGAACGAGCAGTACTTC
- | TRBJ1-5 | TRBV28 | TRBD1 | CASRRTGYQPQHF | TGTGCCAGCAGAAGGACAGGATATCAGCCCCAGCATTTT
once | TRBJ2-1 | TRBV4-2 | - | CASSQTSGGGAYNEQFF | TGTGCCAGCAGCCAGACCTCGGGTGGGGGGGCTTACAATGAGCAGTTCTTC
few | TRBJ1-6 | TRBV5-4 | - | CASSAQLADSPLHF | TGTGCCAGCAGCGCTCAGCTGGCGGATTCACCCCTCCACTTT
- | TRBJ2-1 | TRBV29-1 | - | CSGDRDNEQFF | TGCAGCGGGGATAGGGACAATGAGCAGTTCTTC
once | TRBJ1-1 | TRBV2 | - | CASRMDLMNTEAFF | TGTGCCAGCAGGATGGACCTCATGAACACTGAAGCTTTCTTT
few | TRBJ2-5 | TRBV2 | - | CAIRLGQETQYF | TGTGCCATAAGGTTGGGGCAAGAGACCCAGTACTTC
- | TRBJ1-4 | TRBV6-1 | TRBD1 | CASSTMGQGSEKLFF | TGTGCCAGCAGTACAATGGGACAGGGGAGTGAAAAACTGTTTTTT
many | TRBJ1-2 | TRBV6-1 | TRBD1 | CASASTGNYGYTF | TGTGCCAGCGCATCGACAGGGAACTATGGCTACACCTTC
- | TRBJ1-1 | TRBV4-1 | - | CASSQGGIEAFF | TGCGCCAGCAGCCAGGGGGGGATTGAAGCTTTCTTT
- | TRBJ2-7 | TRBV18 | - | CASSPLEDNEQYF | TGTGCCAGCTCACCACTTGAGGACAACGAGCAGTACTTC
- | TRBJ2-5 | TRBV7-9 | TRBD2 | CASRSGNRGTQYF | TGTGCCAGCAGGAGCGGGAATCGCGGGACCCAGTACTTC
- | TRBJ2-2 | TRBV4-3 | - | CASSQGRVTGELFF | TGCGCCAGCAGCCAGGGCCGGGTCACCGGGGAGCTGTTTTTT
- | TRBJ2-5 | TRBV19 | TRBD1 | CASSGQGAVGETQYF | TGTGCCAGTAGTGGGCAGGGGGCGGTAGGAGAGACCCAGTACTTC
once | TRBJ1-2 | TRBV6-6 | - | CASSYSTQVNYGYTF | TGTGCCAGCAGTTACTCAACCCAGGTGAACTATGGCTACACCTTC
- | TRBJ2-1 | TRBV27 | TRBD2 | CASSGKTSGRRNEQFF | TGTGCCAGCAGTGGCAAGACTAGCGGGAGAAGAAATGAGCAGTTCTTC
once | TRBJ1-2 | TRBV4-3 | - | CASSQDPGGKGGYTF | TGCGCCAGCAGCCAAGATCCCGGGGGCAAAGGGGGCTACACCTTC
- | TRBJ1-5 | TRBV27 | - | CASSSQGGGQPQHF | TGTGCCAGCAGTTCGCAGGGAGGCGGTCAGCCCCAGCATTTT
- | TRBJ1-1 | TRBV11-2 | - | CASSLEWGASRTEAFF | TGTGCCAGCAGCTTAGAATGGGGGGCCTCGCGCACTGAAGCTTTCTTT
- | TRBJ2-5 | TRBV19 | TRBD1 | CASSPRRDRVETQYF | TGTGCCAGTAGCCCACGCCGGGACAGGGTTGAGACCCAGTACTTC
few | TRBJ1-1 | TRBV11-3 | - | CASSYTANTEAFF | TGTGCCAGCAGCTATACAGCAAACACTGAAGCTTTCTTT
- | TRBJ2-7 | TRBV18 | TRBD1 | CASSPSDRARESSYEQYF | TGTGCCAGCTCACCATCAGACAGGGCCCGCGAGAGCTCCTACGAGCAGTACTTC
- | TRBJ2-7 | TRBV7-2 | - | CASSLNPGPTYEQYF | TGTGCCAGCAGCTTAAATCCGGGACCCACCTACGAGCAGTACTTC